Presented here are 6 T cell receptor beta chains from one specimen sequenced in a study of technical replicates of blood from a handful of donors. The data were produced by immunoSEQ multiplex PCR, yet TCRdb's version contains in-frame clones alone and is incomplete. The sample has about 83,000 clones, approximately 94% seen once; the top ten hold around 0.24%. The sample comprised T cells isolated from PBMCs. These receptors were obtained from a human donor in good health.

The rearrangement links TRBV7-9 to TRBJ1-2; D unresolved. The CDR3 runs to 13 residues. V lost 4 bases and J 4 bases, leaving 10 bases between the germline ends. Germline V gives CDR1 SEHNR, CDR2 FQNEAQ (reference sequence). The CDR3, as DNA: TGTGCCAGCAGCTCCAGTTCCCTCTATGGCTACACCTTC. Protein product: CASSSSSLYGYTF.

CDR3 sequence reads: CAWSVRHSYNQPQHF. The CDR3 DNA follows: TGTGCCTGGAGTGTACGGCACAGTTACAATCAGCCCCAGCATTTT. This rearrangement joins TRBV30 to TRBJ1-5; unclear D gene. The CDR3 is made up of 15 amino acids. CDR1 GTSNPN and CDR2 SVGIG come from the germline V gene (reference sequence). The germline V and J ends were trimmed by 0 bases and 3 bases, with 12 bases remaining between them. The variable domain in full, completed from reference TRBV30 and TRBJ1-5, reads SQTIHQWPATLVQPVGSPLSLECTVEGTSNPNLYWYRQAAGRGLQLLFYSVGIGQISSEVPQNLSASRPQDRQFILSSKKLLLSDSGFYLCAWSVRHSYNQPQHFGDGTRLSIL.

The J gene is TRBJ1-2, the V gene TRBV5-1, with D perhaps TRBD1 (6 bases). The length of the CDR3 is 14 residues. With 3 bases removed from V and 0 bases from J, the gap between germline ends came to 9 bases. Germline-derived CDR1 and CDR2 are SGHRS and YFSETQ. The CDR3 sequence is CASSWTETNYGYTF. The CDR3 DNA sequence: TGCGCCAGCAGCTGGACAGAGACTAACTATGGCTACACCTTC. Full variable domain (outside the CDR3, taken from reference TRBV5-1 and TRBJ1-2): KAGVTQTPRYLIKTRGQQVTLSCSPISGHRSVSWYQQTPGQGLQFLFEYFSETQRNKGNFPGRFSGRQFSNSRSEMNVSTLELGDSALYLCASSWTETNYGYTFGSGTRLTVV.

The chain links TRBV5-1 to TRBJ1-1; D may be TRBD1 (6 bases). CDR3 length equals 14 residues. Germline V gives CDR1 SGHRS, CDR2 YFSETQ. Trimming stripped 0 bases from V and 4 bases from J, with 10 bases between. CDR3: CASSLGQVTTEAFF. The DNA of the CDR3 is TGCGCCAGCAGCTTGGGACAGGTTACCACTGAAGCTTTCTTT.

This clone was seen once. The V call is TRBV9, the J call TRBJ1-2; tentatively, D is TRBD1 (6 bases). Trimming cost V 4 bases and J 4 bases, with 20 bases left between them. CDR3 length equals 16 residues. Per the germline V gene, CDR1 is SGDLS and CDR2 is YYNGEE. CDR3 DNA: TGTGCCAGCAGCCCAATCTACGGACAGAGACCCTATGGCTACACCTTC. This codes for CASSPIYGQRPYGYTF.

V usage is TRBV19 and J usage is TRBJ2-1, with 8 bases aligning to TRBD1. V was clipped by 3 bases and J by 8 bases; unmatched bases: 6. Per germline, CDR1 LNHDA and CDR2 SQIVND (reference sequence). This CDR3 comprises 14 residues. CDR3 in amino acids: CASSISGGAYEQFF. CDR3 nucleotide sequence: TGTGCCAGTAGTATCTCAGGGGGCGCCTATGAGCAGTTCTTC.